These 23 T cell receptor beta chains share one sample of origin, sequenced in a study of blood T cell repertoires in COVID-19. Assay used: immunoSEQ multiplex PCR; TCRdb lists only in-frame clones, some missing. The sample includes about 300,000 clones, around 84% of them seen just once. Material: PBMCs or T cells enriched from blood (not recorded which). These receptors came from a man between 25 and 39 years old who had recovered from COVID-19.

The chain carries TRBV27 and TRBJ2-7, with D possibly being TRBD2 (6 bases). The CDR3 covers 15 residues. V lost 5 bases to trimming and J lost 4 bases, with 18 bases between them. Looked up from germline, CDR1 is MNHEY and CDR2 is SMNVEV (reference sequence). The CDR3 region has the DNA TGTGCCAGCAGTCGAATAGCGGTTGGTAGGTACGAGCAGTACTTC. It encodes CASSRIAVGRYEQYF.

The J gene is TRBJ1-6, the V gene TRBV11-3; D ambiguous. This CDR3 comprises 14 residues. Germline CDR1 is SGHNT and CDR2 is YENEEA. V lost 5 bases, J lost 7 bases, and 12 bases lay in between. Here the CDR3 DNA reads TGTGCCAGCAGCATCGGGAGGGCAAATTCACCCCTCCACTTT. Amino acids: CASSIGRANSPLHF.

This sequence joins TRBV5-4 and TRBJ1-2; a weak D match, TRBD1 (5 bases). CDR3 size: 14 residues. V shed 2 bases and J shed 8 bases, with 16 bases lying between them. In germline, CDR1 is SGHNT, CDR2 YYREEE (reference sequence). CDR3 amino acids: CASSLYTDKWGYTF. The CDR3 DNA follows: TGTGCCAGCAGCTTATATACGGACAAGTGGGGCTACACCTTC.

The gene calls are TRBV30 and TRBJ1-6, with D unresolved. Trimming stripped 5 bases from V and 0 bases from J, with 14 bases between. The germline V gene encodes CDR1 GTSNPN and CDR2 SVGIG (reference sequence). The CDR3 runs to 16 residues. CDR3 residues: CAWAGEVISYNSPLHF. CDR3 sequence (DNA): TGTGCCTGGGCCGGAGAGGTCATCTCCTATAATTCACCCCTCCACTTT.

The sample holds a few counts of this clone. This chain connects TRBV2 to TRBJ2-1; D uncertain. Germline loops: CDR1 SNHLY, CDR2 FYNNEI. Trimming shortened V by 7 bases and J by 1 base, and 11 bases separated the two germline ends. CDR3 length equals 14 residues. CDR3 DNA sequence: TGTGCCAGCAACAGTGGCCGGTCCTACAATGAGCAGTTCTTC. Translated, it gives CASNSGRSYNEQFF.

The chain employs TRBV6-6 and TRBJ1-1; D gene ambiguous. V lost 5 bases and J lost 4, with 17 bases in between. Looked up from germline, CDR1 is MNHNY and CDR2 is SVGAGI (reference sequence). This CDR3 region has 15 residues. The CDR3 region has the DNA TGTGCCAGCAGTCCGGCCGCCGACGGGTCCACTGAAGCTTTCTTT. It encodes CASSPAADGSTEAFF.

The rearrangement joins TRBV3-1 (or the pseudogene TRBV3-2) to TRBJ2-2; D possibly corresponds to TRBD2 (6 bases). Trimming took off 1 base at V and 3 bases at J, with 9 bases between the two ends. Germline CDR1 and CDR2: LGHDT and YNNKEL (reference sequence). The CDR3 runs 15 residues. The chain's CDR3 is CASSQGLAYTGELFF. The CDR3 DNA is TGTGCCAGCAGCCAAGGTCTAGCGTACACCGGGGAGCTGTTTTTT.

V gene TRBV18 combines with J gene TRBJ2-5; 7 nucleotides match TRBD2. V shed 3 bases, J shed 6 bases, and the junction held 25 bases outside the gene matches. The CDR3 covers 20 residues. The germline V gene has CDR1 KGHSH and CDR2 LQKENI. The CDR3: CASSPTGGLGLSAPRKTQYF. The CDR3 DNA is TGTGCCAGCTCACCCACCGGGGGGTTAGGCCTTAGCGCCCCCCGGAAGACCCAGTACTTC. Based on the CDR3 plus reference TRBV18 and TRBJ2-5, the full variable domain is NAGVMQNPRHLVRRRGQEARLRCSPMKGHSHVYWYRQLPEEGLKFMVYLQKENIIDESGMPKERFSAEFPKEGPSILRIQQVVRGDSAAYFCASSPTGGLGLSAPRKTQYFGPGTRLLVL.

The genes are TRBV3-1 (or the pseudogene TRBV3-2) and TRBJ1-1; 8 bases align to TRBD1. J was trimmed by 11 bases and V by 4 bases; bases with no gene match: 12. The CDR3 has 14 amino acids. CDR1 LGHDT and CDR2 YNNKEL come from the germline V gene (reference sequence). CDR3 DNA sequence: TGTGCCAGCAGCCTCGGGACAGGAAACTTTGTTGCTTTCTTT. Translating it yields CASSLGTGNFVAFF.

The chain couples TRBV11-3 to TRBJ2-6; weak D call: TRBD2 (7 bases). V was shortened by 5 bases and J by 1 base, with 18 bases between the two germline ends. CDR1 and CDR2 (germline): SGHNT, YENEEA. The CDR3 runs 18 residues. As DNA, the CDR3 is TGTGCCAGCAGCCCCGGGGGGCAACCACGGTCTGGGGCCAACGTCCTGACTTTC. It is translated as CASSPGGQPRSGANVLTF.

V gene TRBV5-6 combines with J gene TRBJ1-1; 7 bases match TRBD1. Trimming removed 3 bases from V and 4 bases from J; junction bases left unmatched: 6. This CDR3 has 14 residues. The germline CDR1 and CDR2 sequences are SGHDT and YYEEEE. The CDR3, as DNA: TGTGCCAGCAGCTATGACAGGGTGGGCACTGAAGCTTTCTTT. This codes for CASSYDRVGTEAFF.

The rearrangement uses TRBV19 and TRBJ1-6, with 7 bases matching TRBD1. The length of the CDR3 is 14 residues. V shed 5 bases, J shed 5 bases, and the junction held 3 bases outside the gene matches. Germline V gene lookup returns CDR1 LNHDA and CDR2 SQIVND (reference sequence). CDR3: CASSLDRDNSPLHF. The CDR3 nucleotides are TGTGCCAGTAGTCTCGACAGGGATAATTCACCCCTCCACTTT. The full variable domain, its missing parts supplied by reference TRBV19 and TRBJ1-6, is DGGITQSPKYLFRKEGQNVTLSCEQNLNHDAMYWYRQDPGQGLRLIYYSQIVNDFQKGDIAEGYSVSREKKESFPLTVTSAQKNPTAFYLCASSLDRDNSPLHFGNGTRLTVT.

This chain links TRBV3-1 (or the pseudogene TRBV3-2) with TRBJ1-3; no firm D call. V shed 6 bases and J shed 0 bases, with 15 bases lying between them. Germline V CDR1 and CDR2: LGHDT, YNNKEL (reference sequence). The CDR3 is 16 amino acids. CDR3 region: CASSRGRPSSGNTIYF. The CDR3 nucleotides read TGTGCCAGCAGTCGAGGCCGGCCTAGCTCTGGAAACACCATATATTTT.

The V call is TRBV4-2, the J call TRBJ2-5, with 11 bases fitting TRBD2. The CDR3 spans 17 residues. V lost 1 base to trimming and J lost 1 base; unmatched junction nucleotides: 5. The V gene's germline CDR1 is LGHNA and CDR2 YNFKEQ. CDR3 nucleotide sequence: TGTGCCAGCAGCCAAGTAGCGGGGGGGCCATCCCAAGAGACCCAGTACTTC. This sequence encodes CASSQVAGGPSQETQYF.

This chain connects TRBV9 to TRBJ2-3; 8 bases map to TRBD2. The CDR3 loop spans 17 amino acids. Losses at the gene ends were 3 bases for V and 1 base for J; bases not matched to a gene: 10. The germline gives CDR1 SGDLS, CDR2 YYNGEE. CDR3 loop: CASSALGGRGGTDTQYF. In DNA form, the CDR3 reads TGTGCCAGCAGCGCACTAGGAGGGCGGGGGGGCACAGATACGCAGTATTTT.

This sequence joins TRBV7-9 and TRBJ1-6; no definite D call. CDR1 is SEHNR, CDR2 FQNEAQ, per germline (reference sequence). V shed 0 bases and J shed 3 bases, with 9 bases lying between them. CDR3 length equals 16 residues. The CDR3 region has the DNA TGTGCCAGCAGCTTAGCTTACGGGATCTATAATTCACCCCTCCACTTT. As protein: CASSLAYGIYNSPLHF.

V is TRBV4-1 and J is TRBJ2-7, with TRBD1 matching 7 bases. Germline CDR1 is MGHRA and CDR2 is YSYEKL. V shed 0 bases, J shed 0 bases, and the junction held 5 bases outside the gene matches. The length of the CDR3 is 16 residues. DNA for the CDR3: TGCGCCAGCAGCCAAGAGGACAGGCTTAGCTCCTACGAGCAGTACTTC. Its protein product is CASSQEDRLSSYEQYF.

This clone was recorded a few times. The genes are TRBV5-8 and TRBJ1-2, with TRBD1 matching over 10 bases. Trimming took 3 bases from V and 6 from J; bases not matched to a gene: 8. The V gene's germline CDR1 is SGHTS and CDR2 YDEGEE. There are 15 residues in the CDR3. CDR3 nucleotides: TGTGCCAGCAGCTCCCGGACAGGGGGATTCGATGGCTACACCTTC. This translates into CASSSRTGGFDGYTF.

The rearrangement joins TRBV2 to TRBJ2-3; 7 bases line up with TRBD2. This CDR3 comprises 13 residues. V shed 7 bases and J 1 base; nucleotides not matched to a gene: 2. CDR1 is SNHLY, CDR2 FYNNEI, per germline. The CDR3 protein is CASTREGTDTQYF. CDR3 nucleotides: TGTGCCAGCACCCGGGAGGGCACAGATACGCAGTATTTT.

This clone was seen a single time. The CDR3 reads CACSRTGLFNEKLFF. The DNA for the CDR3 is TGTGCCTGCTCTAGGACAGGGCTTTTCAATGAAAAACTGTTTTTT. The J gene is TRBJ1-4, the V gene TRBV30, with 8 bases aligning to TRBD1. This CDR3 spans 15 amino acids. The germline V gene encodes CDR1 GTSNPN and CDR2 SVGIG (reference sequence). V gave up 6 bases and J gave up 5 bases; unmatched junction bases: 11.

Note on this clone: Other DNA sequences of this sample code for an identical CDR3. J is TRBJ2-3 and V is TRBV2; TRBD1 matches at 9 bases. Unmatched junction bases numbered 1, after V lost 8 bases and J lost 1 base. Germline CDR1 SNHLY, CDR2 FYNNEI. The CDR3 covers 13 residues. CDR3 sequence (DNA): TGTGCCAGCCGGGACAGGGGCACAGATACGCAGTATTTT. Protein sequence: CASRDRGTDTQYF.

The chain combines TRBV6-1 with TRBJ1-5; weak D call: TRBD1 (5 bases). CDR1 is MNHNS, CDR2 SASEGT, per germline. V shed 0 bases and J shed 1 base, with 10 bases lying between them. This CDR3 comprises 16 residues. For the CDR3, the DNA is TGTGCCAGCAGTGAAGCGGGAGGGGTGAGCAATCAGCCCCAGCATTTT. Protein product: CASSEAGGVSNQPQHF.

This chain connects TRBV13 to TRBJ2-5; maybe TRBD2 (5 bases). The germline CDR1 and CDR2 sequences are PRHDT and FYEKMQ (reference sequence). The CDR3 runs to 14 residues. Trimming removed 2 bases from V and 4 bases from J, with 11 bases in between. The chain's CDR3 is CASSLMPRGETQYF. CDR3 in DNA: TGTGCCAGCAGCTTAATGCCCCGGGGAGAGACCCAGTACTTC.